The 20 T cell receptor beta chains below all came from one sample that was sequenced in a study of T cell repertoires in cytomegalovirus infection. MiXCR was run by TCRdb on the reads, yielding one entry per CDR3 protein. The table shows roughly 920,000 distinct CDR3 sequences, with around 30% occurring only once. No antigen has been identified for these receptors. The input for sequencing was cultured CD8+ T cells from PBMCs, taken from culture after CMV antigen stimulation. These receptors originate from a human donor in good health (CMV status not recorded). Some clones in this sample may be carry-over from other donors' samples.

This chain uses TRBV6-4 with TRBJ1-1; 9 positions match TRBD1. The CDR3 loop spans 14 amino acids. With 6 bases clipped from V and 6 bases from J, the junction kept 8 bases outside the gene matches. Germline CDR1 and CDR2: MRHNA and SNTAGT. CDR3 bases: TGTGCCAGCAGCGTAGTACAGGGGGCATCTGAAGCTTTCTTT. Translating it yields CASSVVQGASEAFF.

This clonotype appeared a single time. As DNA, the CDR3 is TGCGCCAGCAGCCGAACACGGATTTTGAACACTGAAGCTTTCTTT. As protein: CASSRTRILNTEAFF. The rearrangement joins TRBV4-1 to TRBJ1-1; the D is unclear. Germline V gene lookup returns CDR1 MGHRA and CDR2 YSYEKL. The CDR3 spans 15 residues. The V end was cut by 4 bases, the J end by 0 bases, with 12 bases between.

The table lists this clonotype with a few counts. The chain has TRBV6-1 and TRBJ2-3; no firm D call. Germline CDR1 MNHNS, CDR2 SASEGT. The CDR3 runs to 14 residues. Between the trimmed V and J ends, which lost 5 bases and 2 bases, there was a span of 11 bases. In nucleotides, the CDR3 is TGTGCCAGCAGTTTATCGGCAGACACAGATACGCAGTATTTT. This codes for CASSLSADTDTQYF.

This chain connects TRBV4-3 to TRBJ1-4; D is unclear. This CDR3 contains 14 residues. Trimming removed 5 bases at V and 8 bases at J, with 15 bases between. Germline CDR1 and CDR2: LGHNA and YSLEER. The CDR3 sequence is CASSSGRAAEKLFF. The CDR3 nucleotides are TGCGCCAGCAGCTCTGGGCGGGCAGCCGAAAAACTGTTTTTT.

This clonotype was picked up a small number of times. V usage is TRBV6-5 and J usage is TRBJ2-1; D not certain. V lost 5 bases to trimming and J lost 9 bases, with 11 bases between them. Germline V lookup: CDR1 MNHEY, CDR2 SVGAGI. This CDR3 is built from 12 residues. CDR3 bases: TGTGCCAGCAGTAAGACCCCTGCTGAGCAGTTCTTC. It specifies CASSKTPAEQFF.

There are a few counts of this clonotype. The genes are TRBV18 and TRBJ2-7; D may be TRBD1 (5 bases). Trimming shortened V by 0 bases and J by 2 bases, and 8 bases separated the two germline ends. The CDR3 consists of 14 residues. Germline loops: CDR1 KGHSH, CDR2 LQKENI. The DNA of the CDR3 is TGTGCCAGCTCACCACCGGTGACAGCCTACGAGCAGTACTTC. It codes for CASSPPVTAYEQYF.

This chain connects TRBV5-1 to TRBJ2-1; D might be TRBD2 (5 bases). The germline V and J ends were trimmed by 4 bases and 5 bases, with 16 bases remaining between them. From germline, CDR1 is SGHRS and CDR2 YFSETQ. There are 15 residues in the CDR3. The CDR3 sequence: CASSLDSAWDNEQFF. The CDR3 nucleotides read TGCGCCAGCAGCCTGGACTCGGCCTGGGACAATGAGCAGTTCTTC.

This chain joins TRBV4-1 and TRBJ1-1; the match to TRBD1 covers 7 bases. V dropped 0 bases and J dropped 5; count of bases not matched to a gene: 9. The CDR3 has 16 amino acids. Germline V gives CDR1 MGHRA, CDR2 YSYEKL. The CDR3 DNA reads as TGCGCCAGCAGCCAAGATTTGGGGACAGAAAGAACTGAAGCTTTCTTT. Translating gives CASSQDLGTERTEAFF.

The chain combines TRBV7-2 with TRBJ2-5; 13 bases agree with TRBD2. CDR1 and CDR2 (germline): SGHTA, FQGNSA. The V gene end was trimmed by 5 bases and the J gene end by 3 bases; junction bases not matched to a gene: 6. The CDR3 covers 16 residues. This CDR3 reads CASSPRGLAGEETQYF. In nucleotides, the CDR3 is TGTGCCAGCAGCCCCCGAGGACTAGCGGGGGAAGAGACCCAGTACTTC.

The chain has TRBV5-5 and TRBJ1-4, with TRBD1 matching over 8 bases. V lost 4 bases, J lost 12 bases, and 11 bases stayed unmatched. Germline V gene sequence: CDR1 SGHKS, CDR2 YYEKEE (reference sequence). The CDR3 loop spans 14 amino acids. This CDR3 is CASSRGQAVEELFF. The CDR3 region has the DNA TGTGCCAGCAGCCGGGGACAGGCCGTGGAGGAACTGTTTTTT.

The gene calls are TRBV19 and TRBJ1-2; D is unresolved. In germline, CDR1 is LNHDA, CDR2 SQIVND (reference sequence). Trimming cost V 7 bases and J 3 bases, with 15 bases left between them. The CDR3 is 14 residues long. The CDR3 here is CASTGRLLHYGYTF. DNA for the CDR3: TGTGCCAGTACCGGACGTCTTCTACACTATGGCTACACCTTC.

A few counts support this clonotype. This chain links TRBV11-2 with TRBJ2-2; 8 positions match TRBD2. J lost 2 bases, V lost 4 bases, and 6 bases had no gene match. The CDR3 covers 16 residues. Germline CDR1 is SGHAT and CDR2 is FQNNGV. CDR3 bases: TGTGCCAGCAGCTGGGTAGCGGGGTTCAACACCGGGGAGCTGTTTTTT. It is translated as CASSWVAGFNTGELFF. The full variable domain, rest sourced from reference TRBV11-2 and TRBJ2-2, is EAGVAQSPRYKIIEKRQSVAFWCNPISGHATLYWYQQILGQGPKLLIQFQNNGVVDDSQLPKDRFSAERLKGVDSTLKIQPAKLEDSAVYLCASSWVAGFNTGELFFGEGSRLTVL.

The chain employs TRBV7-6 and TRBJ1-5; D uncertain. V was clipped by 1 base and J by 5 bases, with 6 bases between them. CDR3 length equals 13 residues. The germline V gene encodes CDR1 SGHVS and CDR2 FNYEAQ. CDR3 bases: TGTGCCAGCAGCTTAGGGCAGTATCAGCCCCAGCATTTT. It yields the protein CASSLGQYQPQHF.

There are a few counts of this clonotype. V usage is TRBV19 and J usage is TRBJ1-5; maybe TRBD1 (5 bases). Trimming took off 5 bases at V and 4 bases at J, with 12 bases between the two ends. From germline, CDR1 is LNHDA and CDR2 SQIVND (reference sequence). This CDR3 comprises 14 residues. The CDR3 spells CASSVIGGNQPQHF. The CDR3 DNA reads TGTGCCAGTAGTGTGATCGGGGGGAATCAGCCCCAGCATTTT.

The chain couples TRBV10-3 to TRBJ1-5; possible D gene TRBD1, 5 bases. The CDR3 length is 14 residues. V dropped 10 bases and J dropped 4 bases, with 17 bases sitting between them. Germline-derived CDR1 and CDR2 are ENHRY and SYGVKD. The DNA of the CDR3 is TGTGCCACAAGCGGGACGGCAGGGAATCAGCCCCAGCATTTT. As protein: CATSGTAGNQPQHF.

The chain recombines TRBV5-8 with TRBJ2-3; D is ambiguous. Trimming cost V 0 bases and J 0 bases, with 8 bases left between them. In germline, CDR1 is SGHTS, CDR2 YDEGEE. The CDR3 sequence is 15 residues long. This CDR3 reads CASSLGETSTDTQYF. The CDR3 bases are TGTGCCAGCAGCTTGGGGGAAACTAGCACAGATACGCAGTATTTT.

This clonotype occurred a few times. CDR3 DNA: TGTGCCAGCAGCTTAAGGGGACAGCTCGATGAGACCCAGTACTTC. Amino acid sequence: CASSLRGQLDETQYF. This rearrangement joins TRBV7-2 to TRBJ2-5, with TRBD1 matching over 7 bases. The CDR3 spans 15 residues. The germline V gene encodes CDR1 SGHTA and CDR2 FQGNSA. J gave up 5 bases and V 2 bases, and 8 bases lay outside the gene matches.

This clonotype was observed at least ten times. This chain joins TRBV20-1 and TRBJ1-5; 7 nucleotides agree with TRBD1. With V trimmed by 5 bases and J by 3 bases, 10 bases remained unmatched. CDR3 length equals 15 residues. Looked up from germline, CDR1 is DFQATT and CDR2 is SNEGSKA (reference sequence). The CDR3 sequence is CSARRPTGLNQPQHF. In DNA form, the CDR3 reads TGCAGTGCTCGTCGACCGACAGGGCTCAATCAGCCCCAGCATTTT.

This clonotype was found a few times. V is TRBV12-5 and J is TRBJ1-1, with 7 bases matching TRBD1. The CDR3 is 13 residues long. Trimming took 11 bases from V and 5 from J; bases not matched to a gene: 11. Looked up from germline, CDR1 is LGHNT and CDR2 is FRNRAP. The DNA of the CDR3 is TGTGCTGGGAGACAGGGACCTTTGACTGAAGCTTTCTTT. It translates to CAGRQGPLTEAFF.

This sequence joins TRBV7-8 and TRBJ1-1; D is ambiguous. Deletions cut 1 base from V and 7 bases from J, with 10 bases between. This CDR3 contains 13 residues. From germline, CDR1 is SGHVS and CDR2 FQNEAQ. The CDR3 DNA sequence: TGTGCCAGCAGCTTAGGGGGTACGATTGAAGCTTTCTTT. Translation gives CASSLGGTIEAFF.